What follows are 22 T cell receptor beta chains derived from one specimen sequenced in a study of shared clonotypes between healthy human individuals. Produced via immunoSEQ multiplex PCR; TCRdb's table is partial and in-frame only. The sample has some 480,000 clones; 79% are singletons. The specimen sequenced was PBMCs. The receptors stem from a woman in her thirties or forties in good health. Some clones in this sample may be carry-over from other donors' samples.

This clone was counted between two and nine times. The chain employs TRBV7-2 and TRBJ2-5; D is possibly TRBD1 or TRBD2 (6 bases each). V was clipped by 3 bases and J by 7 bases, with 27 bases between them. The length of the CDR3 is 18 residues. Germline V lookup: CDR1 SGHTA, CDR2 FQGNSA. The CDR3: CASSLERGGTIWGGTQYF. CDR3 DNA sequence: TGTGCCAGCAGCTTGGAGAGAGGGGGGACCATCTGGGGCGGGACCCAGTACTTC.

V gene TRBV11-2 combines with J gene TRBJ2-3; D perhaps matches TRBD2 (5 bases). The CDR3 consists of 14 residues. From germline, CDR1 is SGHAT and CDR2 FQNNGV. Deletions cut 1 base from V and 4 bases from J, with 9 bases between. The CDR3 loop is CASSLGGSSDTQYF. The CDR3 coding sequence is TGTGCCAGCAGCTTAGGAGGGAGTTCAGATACGCAGTATTTT.

The CDR3 DNA is TGTGCCAGCAGTGACAGGGAGTACAATGAGCAGTTCTTC. Translating it yields CASSDREYNEQFF. This sequence joins TRBV2 and TRBJ2-1; either TRBD1 or TRBD2 may supply D (5 bases each). Per the germline V gene, CDR1 is SNHLY and CDR2 is FYNNEI. The CDR3 spans 13 residues. V lost 3 bases and J 4 bases, leaving 7 bases between the germline ends.

J is TRBJ2-1 and V is TRBV13, with D tentatively TRBD1 (6 bases). Germline CDR1 PRHDT, CDR2 FYEKMQ (reference sequence). The CDR3 is made up of 16 amino acids. V dropped 1 base and J dropped 2 bases, with 12 bases sitting between them. The CDR3 reads CASSLATGYTYNEQFF. CDR3 bases: TGTGCCAGCAGCTTAGCGACAGGCTACACCTACAATGAGCAGTTCTTC.

The genes are TRBV7-9 and TRBJ2-2; 13 nucleotides match TRBD2. J gave up 9 bases and V 5 bases, and 6 bases lay outside the gene matches. CDR3 length: 15 residues. Germline V gene lookup returns CDR1 SEHNR and CDR2 FQNEAQ (reference sequence). The CDR3 reads CASSGLAGALRELFF. CDR3 nucleotide sequence: TGTGCCAGCAGCGGACTAGCGGGAGCGCTCCGGGAGCTGTTTTTT.

The V call is TRBV27, the J call TRBJ1-1; D is unresolved. The CDR3 is 13 residues long. V lost 8 bases to trimming and J lost 2 bases, with 12 bases between them. Germline-derived CDR1 and CDR2 are MNHEY and SMNVEV (reference sequence). CDR3 sequence (DNA): TGTGCCAGCCGATCAGGATTCAACACTGAAGCTTTCTTT. As protein: CASRSGFNTEAFF.

The V gene is TRBV5-1, the J gene TRBJ1-2, with D maybe TRBD1 (5 bases). The CDR3 sequence is 15 residues long. The germline gives CDR1 SGHRS, CDR2 YFSETQ. The V end lost 4 bases, the J end lost 4 bases, and 17 bases lay between the germline ends. DNA for the CDR3: TGCGCCAGCAGCCCTGGGAGGGGTAGTGGCTATGGCTACACCTTC. Encoded protein: CASSPGRGSGYGYTF.

The chain recombines TRBV7-9 with TRBJ1-1, with no clear D. The germline CDR1 and CDR2 sequences are SEHNR and FQNEAQ (reference sequence). This CDR3 has 15 amino acids. V lost 1 base, J lost 1 base, and 10 bases lay in between. The CDR3 reads CASSLVSTGNTEAFF. The CDR3, as DNA: TGTGCCAGCAGCTTAGTATCCACTGGGAACACTGAAGCTTTCTTT.

The chain is built from TRBV5-6 and TRBJ1-1; a possible D gene is TRBD1 (6 bases). The V gene's germline CDR1 is SGHDT and CDR2 YYEEEE. V was cut by 2 bases and J by 1 base, with 9 bases left in between. The length of the CDR3 is 14 residues. CDR3 coding DNA: TGTGCCAGCAGCTTAGGACAGACGAACACTGAAGCTTTCTTT. As protein: CASSLGQTNTEAFF.

The J gene is TRBJ1-2, the V gene TRBV27; no firm D call. V was clipped by 4 bases and J by 2 bases, with 5 bases between them. From germline, CDR1 is MNHEY and CDR2 SMNVEV (reference sequence). This CDR3 has 12 residues. CDR3 region: CASSSQNYGYTF. CDR3 bases: TGTGCCAGCAGTTCACAAAACTATGGCTACACCTTC.

The genes are TRBV18 and TRBJ2-3; 9 bases are a match to TRBD2. Germline V gene data show CDR1 as KGHSH and CDR2 as LQKENI. The CDR3 spans 16 residues. J lost 1 base, V lost 6 bases, and 8 bases had no gene match. The CDR3 DNA reads as TGTGCCAGCTCCCTCGCTAGGACTAGCGGCACAGATACGCAGTATTTT. Translation: CASSLARTSGTDTQYF.

This clone was recorded once. The chain has TRBV2 and TRBJ1-4, with D possibly TRBD1 on 6 matching bases. CDR3 length equals 13 residues. Germline V lookup: CDR1 SNHLY, CDR2 FYNNEI. The V end lost 7 bases, the J end lost 5 bases, and 11 bases lay between the germline ends. The CDR3 bases are TGTGCCAGCACACAGGGTCGGAATGAAAAACTGTTTTTT. Protein product: CASTQGRNEKLFF.

V and J are TRBV20-1 and TRBJ2-7; no definite D call. The CDR3 is made up of 11 amino acids. CDR1 and CDR2 from the germline V gene are DFQATT and SNEGSKA (reference sequence). The V gene lost 3 bases and the J gene lost 7 bases, with 10 bases spanning the gap. The chain's CDR3 is CSASNALEQYF. The CDR3 region has the DNA TGCAGTGCTAGCAACGCGTTGGAGCAGTACTTC.

Remarks on this clone: A read error may explain this, as a much larger clone is one base away. The chain links TRBV5-4 to TRBJ2-2; the match to TRBD2 covers 14 bases. Germline V gives CDR1 SGHNT, CDR2 YYREEE (reference sequence). CDR3 size: 17 residues. The J segment lost 5 bases and the V segment lost 4 bases, leaving 7 bases of the junction unmatched. The CDR3 DNA reads TGTGCCAGCAGCCACGGGACTAGCGGGAGTCGGACCGGGGAGCTGTTTTTT. Its translation: CASSHGTSGSRTGELFF.

The chain links TRBV6-1 to TRBJ1-2; D is uncertain. The germline V gene encodes CDR1 MNHNS and CDR2 SASEGT. V lost 0 bases, J lost 2 bases, and 16 bases lay in between. This CDR3 has 17 amino acids. CDR3 in DNA: TGTGCCAGCAGTGAAGCGGCAACACCCGATCCCAACTATGGCTACACCTTC. Protein: CASSEAATPDPNYGYTF.

The chain recombines TRBV7-9 with TRBJ2-5; 7 bases agree with TRBD2. J lost 7 bases, V lost 7 bases, and 12 bases had no gene match. The CDR3 is 14 residues long. Germline values: CDR1 SEHNR, CDR2 FQNEAQ (reference sequence). CDR3 in amino acids: CASTPPAGEVTQYF. CDR3 DNA sequence: TGTGCCAGCACCCCTCCCGCGGGAGAGGTGACCCAGTACTTC. Using reference TRBV7-9 and TRBJ2-5 for the parts outside the CDR3, the full variable domain is DTGVSQNPRHKITKRGQNVTFRCDPISEHNRLYWYRQTLGQGPEFLTYFQNEAQLEKSRLLSDRFSAERPKGSFSTLEIQRTEQGDSAMYLCASTPPAGEVTQYFGPGTRLLVL.

The J gene is TRBJ2-3, the V gene TRBV27; TRBD1 matches 7 bases. This CDR3 has 15 residues. V lost 3 bases to trimming and J lost 2 bases; unmatched junction nucleotides: 5. Germline V CDR1 and CDR2: MNHEY, SMNVEV (reference sequence). DNA of the CDR3: TGTGCCAGCAGTTTGGGGACAGACCCCACAGATACGCAGTATTTT. Translating gives CASSLGTDPTDTQYF.

The chain recombines TRBV13 with TRBJ2-1; D may be TRBD2 (6 bases). The CDR3 covers 13 residues. The germline V and J ends were trimmed by 1 base and 8 bases, with 9 bases remaining between them. Germline loops: CDR1 PRHDT, CDR2 FYEKMQ (reference sequence). The CDR3 coding sequence is TGTGCCAGCAGCTTAGCGGGAGATCATGAGCAGTTCTTC. Its protein is CASSLAGDHEQFF.

The chain recombines TRBV9 with TRBJ2-3; 8 nucleotides align to TRBD2. The CDR3 has 15 residues. CDR1 is SGDLS, CDR2 YYNGEE, per germline. V shed 3 bases and J 3 bases; nucleotides not matched to a gene: 6. The CDR3: CASSEGGLGTDTQYF. The CDR3 bases are TGTGCCAGCAGCGAAGGGGGACTAGGGACAGATACGCAGTATTTT. Based on the CDR3 plus reference TRBV9 and TRBJ2-3, the full variable domain is DSGVTQTPKHLITATGQRVTLRCSPRSGDLSVYWYQQSLDQGLQFLIQYYNGEERAKGNILERFSAQQFPDLHSELNLSSLELGDSALYFCASSEGGLGTDTQYFGPGTRLTVL.

At least ten counts were recorded for this clone. Different DNA sequences within this sample yield the same CDR3. This chain links TRBV6-5 with TRBJ1-1; D is unclear. This CDR3 is 12 amino acids long. CDR1 MNHEY and CDR2 SVGAGI come from the germline V gene. The germline V and J ends were trimmed by 6 bases and 11 bases, with 16 bases remaining between them. In DNA form, the CDR3 reads TGTGCCAGCAGAGCATTACCCGGCCGGGCTTTCTTT. This gives the protein CASRALPGRAFF.

This clone showed up just once. The rearrangement uses TRBV9 and TRBJ1-1; a weak D match, TRBD1 (6 bases). This CDR3 contains 14 residues. V dropped 4 bases and J dropped 10 bases, with 20 bases sitting between them. Germline CDR1 SGDLS, CDR2 YYNGEE. The CDR3 DNA is TGTGCCAGCAGCAGGAACAGGGTGGGGGGACCAGCTTTCTTT. Residues: CASSRNRVGGPAFF.

The chain uses TRBV29-1 and TRBJ2-7; perhaps TRBD1 as D (5 bases). V lost 5 bases and J 2 bases, leaving 10 bases between the germline ends. The CDR3 is made up of 12 amino acids. Per germline, CDR1 SQVTM and CDR2 ANQGSEA. The CDR3 protein is CSVLGRAYEQYF. DNA of the CDR3: TGCAGCGTTCTGGGGCGCGCCTACGAGCAGTACTTC.